The present T cell receptor (beta chain) was sequenced within a study of shared clonotypes between healthy human individuals. This was a deep-level run. The material for each subset, its genomic DNA, was split evenly across several immunoSEQ plates. Some clones are missing from TCRdb's copy, which holds only in-frame ones; the method was immunoSEQ multiplex PCR. The data show some 1,100,000 clones, around 82% seen once. The J segment lost 0 bases and the V segment lost 3 bases, leaving 3 bases of the junction unmatched. The CDR3 has 18 residues. The germline V gene encodes CDR1 MNHEY and CDR2 SMNVEV (reference sequence). As regards this clone: Its specificity is unknown.

Broader study findings: Researchers found naive subsets generally carried larger estimated richness than memory subsets. For sorted subsets, rarefaction showed incomplete sequencing despite large depth.

V and J are TRBV27 and TRBJ2-2; 14 nucleotides line up with TRBD2. Sequenced sample: memory CD4+ T cells from PBMCs. Subset of the sample: CD45RA-negative fraction. This sequence was found in a man aged 18 to 35 in good health. Some clones in this sample may be carry-over from other donors' samples. The CDR3 region has the DNA TGTGCCAGCAGTTTGTCGGGACTAGCGGGAGCGAACACCGGGGAGCTGTTTTTT. Its protein product is CASSLSGLAGANTGELFF.